The TCR beta chain described here comes from a study of shared clonotypes between healthy human individuals (dated by TCRdb to 2019 to 2021). Study-wide context: A few men and two women, aged 18 to 49 years, made up the cohort. The study deeply sequenced blood TCR repertoires of about five healthy adults to estimate repertoire size and the extent of clonotype sharing between individuals. To increase sequencing depth and limit assay-specific biases, different laboratories used diverse techniques to prepare libraries and sequence TCR repertoires. Leukapheresis yielded between about 0.8 and 9.5 billion PBMCs per donor.

Using the deep immunoSEQ assay, multiplex PCR amplified TCR CDR3 regions from genomic DNA. Extracted genomic DNA from each cell subset was distributed evenly across all wells of several immunoSEQ 96-well plates, and each plate was treated as a replicate. For unsorted PBMC, each replicate PCR was loaded with approximately 300 ng genomic DNA, equivalent to roughly 33,000 T cell genomes. Genomic DNA from unsorted PBMC was sequenced over ten immunoSEQ deep assay plates. Purified libraries were measured with a Qubit 3.0 fluorometer, size-checked on a Bioanalyzer 2100, and measured again with the KAPA Library Quantification kit. A separate single-read 150-cycle Illumina NextSeq 550 flow cell was used to sequence each immunoSEQ 96-well plate. Processing in the source paper ran as follows. The immunoSEQ output contained only junctional sequences without quality scores, so filtering could not match that applied to full-length reads. Sequences were annotated with PyIR, a Python wrapper for IgBLAST v1.9, using IMGT germline references to assign V/J genes and CDR3. Reads were filtered out if the reads had weak V/J assignments (E-value above 1e-6), no CDR3, stop codons, out-of-frame junctions, or ambiguous translated residues. V3J clonotypes were defined as sequences sharing an identical inferred V gene, J gene, and CDR3 amino acid sequence. Percentage overlap between repertoires was computed as shared unique clonotypes divided by the size of the smaller repertoire. Repertoire richness was assessed with RTK rarefaction, the Chao1 estimator, and Recon v2.1 estimates of unobserved clonotypes. Not all clones reach the TCRdb copy of this immuneACCESS table, which keeps in-frame sequences only. Checked studies attribute under half of the gap to unresolved V genes and leave the rest unexplained. That table supplies the V and J calls and clone size; D and trimming were determined from the DNA. In this sample the table shows about 510,000 clones, 79% of which occur a single time. Over 10% of the sample is taken by the ten largest.

Findings and caveats that apply to the study as a whole: Because the study included only a small number of donors, the genetic and exposure-history diversity represented was limited. Pairwise subsampling led to the expectation that sequencing depth would affect the degree of clonotype sharing among donors. Sampling was limited to blood, and TCR repertoires in tissue likely differ from TCR repertoires in blood.

About this clone: Its antigen remains unidentified. Base qualities are missing; no much larger clone stands one base away.

The donors were healthy, HIV-negative adults with no recently reported acute infections or vaccinations. Every donor was a Caucasian adult residing in Nashville, Tennessee, USA. For unsorted samples, roughly 81 million PBMCs were counted and genomic DNA was extracted with the QIAamp DNA Blood Mini kit. After blood collection by leukapheresis, PBMCs were isolated using Ficoll-Histopaque density gradient centrifugation and then cryopreserved in the vapor phase of liquid nitrogen. The germline V gene (reference sequence) supplies CDR1 GTSNPN and CDR2 SVGIG. The CDR3, from cysteine to phenylalanine, totals 13 residues. The retained sequence is limited to the CDR3, 39 bases, with the frame set at the first base. Germline trimming: 3 bases from V, 5 bases from J; junction bases outside gene matches: 3.

Sequences were obtained from PBMCs. The TCR was taken from a woman aged 35 to 49 in good health. Some clones in this sample may be carry-over from other donors' samples. Recombination joined TRBV30 with TRBJ2-5; the junction holds 10 bases that match TRBD2. In nucleotides, the sequence is TGTGCCTGGAGGCTAGCGGGAGAGGAGACCCAGTACTTC. This yields the protein CAWRLAGEETQYF.